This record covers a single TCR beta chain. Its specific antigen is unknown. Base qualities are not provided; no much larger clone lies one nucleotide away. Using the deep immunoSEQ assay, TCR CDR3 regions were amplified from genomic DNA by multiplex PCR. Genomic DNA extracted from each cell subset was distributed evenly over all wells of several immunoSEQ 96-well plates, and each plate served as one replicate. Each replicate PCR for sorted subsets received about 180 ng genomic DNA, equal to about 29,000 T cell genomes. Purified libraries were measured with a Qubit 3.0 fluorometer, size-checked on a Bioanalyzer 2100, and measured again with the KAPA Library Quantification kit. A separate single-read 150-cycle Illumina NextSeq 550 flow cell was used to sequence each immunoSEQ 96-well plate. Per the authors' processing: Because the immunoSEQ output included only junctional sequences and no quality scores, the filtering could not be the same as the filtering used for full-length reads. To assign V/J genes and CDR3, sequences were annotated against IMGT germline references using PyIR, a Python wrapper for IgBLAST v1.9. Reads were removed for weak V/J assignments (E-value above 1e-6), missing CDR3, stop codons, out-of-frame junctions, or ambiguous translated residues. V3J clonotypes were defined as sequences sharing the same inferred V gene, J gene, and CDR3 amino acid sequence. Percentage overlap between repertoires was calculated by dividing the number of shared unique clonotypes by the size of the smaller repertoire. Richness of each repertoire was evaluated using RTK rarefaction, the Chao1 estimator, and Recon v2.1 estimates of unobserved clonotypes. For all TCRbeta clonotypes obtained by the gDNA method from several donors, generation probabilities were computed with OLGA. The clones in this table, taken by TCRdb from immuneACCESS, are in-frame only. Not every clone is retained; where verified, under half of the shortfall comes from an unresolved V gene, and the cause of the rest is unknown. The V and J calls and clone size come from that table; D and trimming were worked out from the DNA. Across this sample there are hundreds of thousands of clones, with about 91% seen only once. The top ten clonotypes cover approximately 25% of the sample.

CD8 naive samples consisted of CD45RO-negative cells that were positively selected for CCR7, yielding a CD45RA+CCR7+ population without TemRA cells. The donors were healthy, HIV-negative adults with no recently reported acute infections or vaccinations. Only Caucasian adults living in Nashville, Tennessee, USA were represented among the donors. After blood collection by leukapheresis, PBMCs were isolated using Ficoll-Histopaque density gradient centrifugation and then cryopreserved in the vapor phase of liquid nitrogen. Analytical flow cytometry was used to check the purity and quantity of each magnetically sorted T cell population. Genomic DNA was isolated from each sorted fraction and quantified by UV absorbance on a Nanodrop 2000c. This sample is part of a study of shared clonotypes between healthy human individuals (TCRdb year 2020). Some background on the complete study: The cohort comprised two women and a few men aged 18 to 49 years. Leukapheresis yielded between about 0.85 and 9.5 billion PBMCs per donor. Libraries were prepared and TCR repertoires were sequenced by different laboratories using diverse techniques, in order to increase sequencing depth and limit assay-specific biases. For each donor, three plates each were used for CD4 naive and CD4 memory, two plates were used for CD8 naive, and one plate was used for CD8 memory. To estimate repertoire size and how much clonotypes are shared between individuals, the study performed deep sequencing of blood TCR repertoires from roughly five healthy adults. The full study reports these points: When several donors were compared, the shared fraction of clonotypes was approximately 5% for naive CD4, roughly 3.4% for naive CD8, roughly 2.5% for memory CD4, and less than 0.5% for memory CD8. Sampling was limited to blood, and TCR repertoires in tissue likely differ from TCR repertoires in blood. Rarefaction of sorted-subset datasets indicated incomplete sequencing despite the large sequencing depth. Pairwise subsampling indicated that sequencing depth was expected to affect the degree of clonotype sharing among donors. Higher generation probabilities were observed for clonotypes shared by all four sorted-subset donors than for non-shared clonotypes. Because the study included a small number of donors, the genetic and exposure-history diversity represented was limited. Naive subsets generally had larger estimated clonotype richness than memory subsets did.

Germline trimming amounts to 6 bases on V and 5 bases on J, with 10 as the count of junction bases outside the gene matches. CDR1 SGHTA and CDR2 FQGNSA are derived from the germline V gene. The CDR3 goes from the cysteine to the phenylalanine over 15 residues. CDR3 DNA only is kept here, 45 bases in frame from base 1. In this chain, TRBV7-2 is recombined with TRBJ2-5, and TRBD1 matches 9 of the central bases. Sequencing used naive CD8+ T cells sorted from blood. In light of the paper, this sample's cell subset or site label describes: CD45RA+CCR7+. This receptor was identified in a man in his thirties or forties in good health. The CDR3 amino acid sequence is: CASRKQGAPRETQYF. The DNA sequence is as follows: TGTGCCAGCAGAAAACAGGGGGCGCCGCGGGAGACCCAGTACTTC.